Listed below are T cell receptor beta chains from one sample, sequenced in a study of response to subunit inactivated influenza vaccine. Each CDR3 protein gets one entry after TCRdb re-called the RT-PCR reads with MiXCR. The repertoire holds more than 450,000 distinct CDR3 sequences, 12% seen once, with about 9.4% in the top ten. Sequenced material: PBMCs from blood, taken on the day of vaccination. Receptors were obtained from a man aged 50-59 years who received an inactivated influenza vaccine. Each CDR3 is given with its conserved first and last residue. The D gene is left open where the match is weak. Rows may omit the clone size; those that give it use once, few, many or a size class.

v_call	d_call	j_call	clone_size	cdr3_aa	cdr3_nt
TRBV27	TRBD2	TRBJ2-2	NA	CASRGRGGVSGELFF	TGTGCCAGCAGGGGTCGGGGGGGTGTCTCCGGGGAGCTGTTTTTT
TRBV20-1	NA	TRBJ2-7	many	CSARAPARSYEQYF	TGCAGTGCTAGAGCACCGGCGCGCTCCTACGAGCAGTACTTC
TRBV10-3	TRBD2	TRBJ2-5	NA	CAISDGGQETQYF	TGTGCCATCAGTGACGGGGGGCAAGAGACCCAGTACTTC
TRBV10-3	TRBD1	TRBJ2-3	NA	CAISNPTGVSTDTQYF	TGTGCCATCAGTAACCCGACAGGGGTGAGCACAGATACGCAGTATTTT
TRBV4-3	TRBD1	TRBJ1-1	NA	CASSQGSQGSGGTEAFF	TGCGCCAGCAGCCAAGGAAGCCAGGGTTCAGGGGGCACTGAAGCTTTCTTT
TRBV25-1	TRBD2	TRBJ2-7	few	CASSYKREGPLSYEQYF	TGTGCCAGCAGTTATAAGCGGGAGGGCCCCCTCTCCTACGAGCAGTACTTC
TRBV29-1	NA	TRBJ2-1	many	CSVSYRSSYNEQFF	TGCAGCGTTTCGTACAGATCCTCCTACAATGAGCAGTTCTTC
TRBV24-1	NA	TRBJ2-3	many	CATSSANTQYF	TGTGCCACCAGCTCAGCAAATACGCAGTATTTT
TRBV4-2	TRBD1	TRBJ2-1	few	CASTGTDYNEQFF	TGTGCCAGCACAGGGACAGACTACAATGAGCAGTTCTTC
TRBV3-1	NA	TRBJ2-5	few	CASSQVVSETQYF	TGTGCCAGCAGCCAAGTAGTTTCGGAGACCCAGTACTTC
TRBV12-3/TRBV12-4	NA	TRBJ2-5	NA	CASSFHTGTQETQYF	TGTGCCAGCAGTTTCCACACGGGGACCCAAGAGACCCAGTACTTC
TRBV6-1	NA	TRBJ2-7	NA	CASRGTAAYEQYF	TGTGCCAGCAGGGGAACCGCCGCCTACGAGCAGTACTTC
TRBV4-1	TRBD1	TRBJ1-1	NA	CASSQVGQGVTEAFF	TGCGCCAGCAGCCAAGTGGGACAGGGCGTCACTGAAGCTTTCTTT
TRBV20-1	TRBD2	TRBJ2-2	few	CSASRGGAAGELFF	TGCAGTGCCTCCCGCGGGGGGGCAGCCGGGGAGCTGTTTTTT
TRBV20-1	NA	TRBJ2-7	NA	CSARRREAGVYEQYF	TGCAGTGCTAGGAGGAGGGAGGCAGGGGTCTACGAGCAGTACTTC
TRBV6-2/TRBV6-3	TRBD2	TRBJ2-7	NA	CASSTPLAGEYEQYF	TGTGCCAGCAGTACCCCTCTAGCGGGAGAGTACGAGCAGTACTTC
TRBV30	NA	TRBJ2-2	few	CAWNPGLAGELFF	TGTGCCTGGAACCCAGGGTTGGCCGGGGAGCTGTTTTTT
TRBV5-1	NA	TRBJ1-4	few	CASSSLEGPSTNEKLFF	TGCGCCAGCAGTTCCCTGGAGGGCCCCTCAACTAATGAAAAACTGTTTTTT
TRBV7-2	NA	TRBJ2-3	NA	CASSLMGHASTDTQYF	TGTGCCAGCAGCCTAATGGGACATGCGAGCACAGATACGCAGTATTTT
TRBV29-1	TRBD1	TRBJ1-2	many	CSVGDSSHGYTF	TGCAGCGTCGGGGACAGCTCCCATGGCTACACCTTC
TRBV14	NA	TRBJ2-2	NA	CASSQFTAGTGELFF	TGTGCCAGCAGCCAATTCACGGCGGGTACCGGGGAGCTGTTTTTT
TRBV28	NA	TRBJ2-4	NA	CASSAPYLNIQYF	TGTGCCAGCAGCGCCCCTTACCTAAACATTCAGTACTTC
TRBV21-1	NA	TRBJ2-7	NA	CASSKYSGGADYEQYF	TGTGCCAGCAGCAAGTATAGCGGGGGGGCCGACTACGAGCAGTACTTC
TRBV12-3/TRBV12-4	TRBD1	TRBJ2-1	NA	CASSGPGQGHYEQFF	TGTGCCAGCAGTGGGCCGGGACAGGGTCACTATGAGCAGTTCTTC
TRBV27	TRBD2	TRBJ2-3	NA	CASSFGPALAGGTDTQYF	TGTGCCAGCAGTTTCGGCCCCGCCTTAGCGGGGGGCACAGATACGCAGTATTTT
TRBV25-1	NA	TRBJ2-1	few	CASGIYRDNEQFF	TGTGCCAGCGGGATCTACAGGGACAATGAGCAGTTCTTC
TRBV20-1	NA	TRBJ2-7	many	CSALQGSPYEQYF	TGCAGTGCCCTCCAGGGGTCTCCCTACGAGCAGTACTTC
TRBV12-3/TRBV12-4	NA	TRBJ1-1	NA	CASSPTRGQITWDTEAFF	TGTGCCAGCAGTCCGACCCGCGGACAGATCACTTGGGACACTGAAGCTTTCTTT
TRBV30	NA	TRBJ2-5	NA	CAWSVLGGGGDQYF	TGTGCCTGGAGTGTACTAGGGGGGGGAGGAGACCAGTACTTC
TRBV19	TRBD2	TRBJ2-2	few	CASSMGLARGELFF	TGTGCCAGTAGTATGGGACTAGCGCGCGGGGAGCTGTTTTTT
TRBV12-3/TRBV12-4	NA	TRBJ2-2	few	CASNLDYATGELFF	TGTGCCAGTAATTTGGACTATGCCACCGGGGAGCTGTTTTTT
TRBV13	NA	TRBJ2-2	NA	CASSLSGGTAVELFF	TGTGCCAGCAGCCTCTCTGGAGGGACAGCCGTGGAGCTGTTTTTT
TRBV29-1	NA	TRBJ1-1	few	CSVDKGGTEAFF	TGCAGCGTTGACAAGGGGGGGACTGAAGCTTTCTTT
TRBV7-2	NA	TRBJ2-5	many	CASSLEVGTQYF	TGTGCCAGCAGCTTAGAAGTGGGAACCCAGTACTTC
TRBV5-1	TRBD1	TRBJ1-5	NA	CASSTGQGAGGQPQHF	TGCGCCAGCAGCACGGGACAGGGGGCCGGCGGCCAGCCCCAGCATTTT
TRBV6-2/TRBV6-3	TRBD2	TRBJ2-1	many	CASSYPRTSGENEQFF	TGTGCCAGCAGTTACCCACGGACTAGCGGGGAGAATGAGCAGTTCTTC
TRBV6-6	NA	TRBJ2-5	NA	CASTGIQETQYF	TGTGCCAGCACCGGTATCCAAGAGACCCAGTACTTC
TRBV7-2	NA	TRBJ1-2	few	CASSLDMAGGYGYTF	TGTGCCAGCAGCTTAGATATGGCAGGCGGCTATGGCTACACCTTC
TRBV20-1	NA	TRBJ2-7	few	CSARGGTYEQYF	TGCAGTGCTAGAGGGGGTACCTACGAGCAGTACTTC
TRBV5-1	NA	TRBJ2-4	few	CASRVDSLAKNIQYF	TGCGCCAGCAGGGTAGACTCATTAGCCAAAAACATTCAGTACTTC
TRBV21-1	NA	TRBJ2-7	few	CASSKVKLVKSYEQYF	TGTGCCAGCAGCAAAGTAAAACTGGTTAAGTCCTACGAGCAGTACTTC
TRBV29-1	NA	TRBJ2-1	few	CSVGLGGSNEQFF	TGCAGCGTTGGTCTTGGGGGGAGCAATGAGCAGTTCTTC
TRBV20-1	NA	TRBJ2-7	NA	CSADGTEFSYEQYF	TGCAGTGCGGACGGGACTGAATTCTCCTACGAGCAGTACTTC
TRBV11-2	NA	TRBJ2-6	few	CASSLREFPGANVLTF	TGTGCCAGCAGCTTAAGGGAGTTCCCTGGGGCCAACGTCCTGACTTTC
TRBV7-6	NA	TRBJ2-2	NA	CASSLIQNTGELFF	TGTGCCAGCAGCTTAATACAAAACACCGGGGAGCTGTTTTTT
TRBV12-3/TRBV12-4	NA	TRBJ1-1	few	CASKGNTEAFF	TGTGCCAGCAAAGGGAACACTGAAGCTTTCTTT
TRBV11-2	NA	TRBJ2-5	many	CASSQTVQETQYF	TGTGCCAGCAGCCAAACAGTCCAAGAGACCCAGTACTTC
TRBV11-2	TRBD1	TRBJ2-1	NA	CASSLIRGDRELYNEQFF	TGTGCCAGCAGCTTAATACGGGGAGACAGGGAATTATACAATGAGCAGTTCTTC